Listed below are T cell receptor beta chains from one sample, sequenced in a study of cytomegalovirus exposure and HLA in healthy donors. Sequencing used immunoSEQ multiplex PCR; TCRdb keeps in-frame clones, though not all of them. Among around 85,000 clones listed, about 68% were seen once. The sequenced material came from PBMCs. These receptors all stem from a man aged 25 to 40 in good health and CMV-seropositive. CDR3s include the opening cysteine and the closing phenylalanine or tryptophan. Each record gives: D gene, J gene, V gene, clone size, CDR3 DNA, CDR3 protein. The D gene is left open where the match is weak. Rows may omit the clone size; those that give it use once, few, many or a size class.

D gene: -
J gene: TRBJ1-2
V gene: TRBV5-4
clone size: -
CDR3 DNA: TGTGCCAGCAGCCTGGACAGAAACTATGGCTACACCTTC
CDR3 protein: CASSLDRNYGYTF

D gene: TRBD1
J gene: TRBJ1-5
V gene: TRBV9
clone size: -
CDR3 DNA: TGTGCCAGCAGCGTCGGGACAGACAATCAGCCCCAGAATTTT
CDR3 protein: CASSVGTDNQPQNF

D gene: -
J gene: TRBJ1-1
V gene: TRBV28
clone size: -
CDR3 DNA: TGTGCCAGCAGTTTACTACAGTACTCTGAAGCTTTCTTT
CDR3 protein: CASSLLQYSEAFF

D gene: -
J gene: TRBJ2-3
V gene: TRBV6-5
clone size: few
CDR3 DNA: TGTGCCAGCAGTTACGGGAGGCCAGATGCAGATACGCAGTATTTT
CDR3 protein: CASSYGRPDADTQYF

D gene: TRBD2
J gene: TRBJ2-7
V gene: TRBV29-1
clone size: -
CDR3 DNA: TGCAGCGTTGAAGGAGGGGGACTAGGGCAGTACTTC
CDR3 protein: CSVEGGGLGQYF

D gene: TRBD1
J gene: TRBJ1-5
V gene: TRBV7-2
clone size: once
CDR3 DNA: TGTGCCAGCAGCGAAAGGGGGCAGAGTAATCAGCCCCAGCATTTT
CDR3 protein: CASSERGQSNQPQHF

D gene: TRBD1
J gene: TRBJ1-5
V gene: TRBV30
clone size: -
CDR3 DNA: TGTGCCTGGAACAAGGGACAGGCTAGCAATCAGCCCCAGCATTTT
CDR3 protein: CAWNKGQASNQPQHF

D gene: TRBD2
J gene: TRBJ2-3
V gene: TRBV9
clone size: once
CDR3 DNA: TGTGCCAGCAGCGTAGGGGGAGCGGGAGGTAGCACAGATACGCAGTATTTT
CDR3 protein: CASSVGGAGGSTDTQYF

D gene: TRBD2
J gene: TRBJ2-2
V gene: TRBV30
clone size: -
CDR3 DNA: TGTGCCTGGAGCCAGCGGGAGGATAACACCGGGGAGCTGTTTTTT
CDR3 protein: CAWSQREDNTGELFF

D gene: TRBD2
J gene: TRBJ2-7
V gene: TRBV30
clone size: -
CDR3 DNA: TGTGCCTGGATTAGGGCGGGAGTCCTCTACGAGCAGTACTTC
CDR3 protein: CAWIRAGVLYEQYF

D gene: -
J gene: TRBJ2-1
V gene: TRBV11-2
clone size: -
CDR3 DNA: TGTGCCAGCAGCTTATTGTCCCGGGACAAAGGGACCCGACAGTTCTTC
CDR3 protein: CASSLLSRDKGTRQFF

D gene: -
J gene: TRBJ1-6
V gene: TRBV14
clone size: -
CDR3 DNA: TGTGCCAGCAGCCAAGATTTTGGGACCAGGGGTTCACCCCTCCACTTT
CDR3 protein: CASSQDFGTRGSPLHF

D gene: -
J gene: TRBJ2-3
V gene: TRBV6-5
clone size: -
CDR3 DNA: TGTGCCAGCAGCCGGGATCAGGAGTCGGGAACGCAGTATTTT
CDR3 protein: CASSRDQESGTQYF

D gene: -
J gene: TRBJ1-2
V gene: TRBV28
clone size: -
CDR3 DNA: TGTGCCAGCAGTTTAGGGGGGGACGACCAGAGGGGCTACACCTTC
CDR3 protein: CASSLGGDDQRGYTF

D gene: TRBD1
J gene: TRBJ1-1
V gene: TRBV5-8
clone size: once
CDR3 DNA: TGTGCCAGCAGCTTAGCAGGGGGCTTCCCCTTTGGCGAAGCTTTCTTT
CDR3 protein: CASSLAGGFPFGEAFF

D gene: -
J gene: TRBJ1-6
V gene: TRBV5-8
clone size: -
CDR3 DNA: TGTGCCAGCAGCTTTCCGGGGAGTTCACCCCTCCACTTT
CDR3 protein: CASSFPGSSPLHF

D gene: TRBD1
J gene: TRBJ2-7
V gene: TRBV2
clone size: -
CDR3 DNA: TGTGCCAGCTTGGACAGGGAGAAGAACGAGCAGTACTTC
CDR3 protein: CASLDREKNEQYF

D gene: TRBD1
J gene: TRBJ1-1
V gene: TRBV18
clone size: -
CDR3 DNA: TGTGCCAGCTCACCCTCCCAGACAGGGGAGAACACTGAAGCTTTCTTT
CDR3 protein: CASSPSQTGENTEAFF

D gene: -
J gene: TRBJ1-1
V gene: TRBV14
clone size: -
CDR3 DNA: TGTGCCAGCAGCCAAGGGGAGAGGGTGCGGTACACTGAAGCTTTCTTT
CDR3 protein: CASSQGERVRYTEAFF

D gene: -
J gene: TRBJ1-2
V gene: TRBV6-5
clone size: -
CDR3 DNA: TGTGCCAGCGGCGCTCAGGAGGGCTATGGCTACACCTTC
CDR3 protein: CASGAQEGYGYTF

D gene: -
J gene: TRBJ1-1
V gene: TRBV4-3
clone size: -
CDR3 DNA: TGCGCCAGCAGGCGTCTAACAGACGCTGAAGCTTTCTTT
CDR3 protein: CASRRLTDAEAFF

D gene: -
J gene: TRBJ2-5
V gene: TRBV19
clone size: -
CDR3 DNA: TGTGCCAGTAGTATAGGGGGCGTGCAAGAGACCCAGTACTTC
CDR3 protein: CASSIGGVQETQYF

D gene: -
J gene: TRBJ2-1
V gene: TRBV9
clone size: -
CDR3 DNA: TGTGCCAGCAGCATTAGCGGATCTCCCTACAATGAGCAGTTCTTC
CDR3 protein: CASSISGSPYNEQFF

D gene: TRBD1
J gene: TRBJ2-7
V gene: TRBV5-1
clone size: -
CDR3 DNA: TGCGCCAGCAGCGAGCTCTCAGGGGGCCCCAGCTACGAGCAGTACTTC
CDR3 protein: CASSELSGGPSYEQYF

D gene: TRBD1
J gene: TRBJ2-7
V gene: TRBV15
clone size: -
CDR3 DNA: TGTGCCACCAGCATAAACAGGGGGCCCCTCTACGAGCAGTACTTC
CDR3 protein: CATSINRGPLYEQYF

D gene: TRBD2
J gene: TRBJ2-7
V gene: TRBV5-1
clone size: -
CDR3 DNA: TGCGCCAGCAGCCTTAACGGGGGGAGTGACTACGAGCAGTACTTC
CDR3 protein: CASSLNGGSDYEQYF

D gene: TRBD1
J gene: TRBJ2-7
V gene: TRBV7-2
clone size: -
CDR3 DNA: TGTGCCAGCGGACAGGGGCTCTACGAGCAGTACTTC
CDR3 protein: CASGQGLYEQYF

D gene: -
J gene: TRBJ2-7
V gene: TRBV5-1
clone size: -
CDR3 DNA: TGCGCCAGCAGCTTGGGAGGGCAGATCTACGAGCAGTACTTC
CDR3 protein: CASSLGGQIYEQYF

D gene: TRBD1
J gene: TRBJ1-5
V gene: TRBV19
clone size: -
CDR3 DNA: TGTGCCAGTAATTACAGGGGTAAGAACCAGCCCCAGCATTTT
CDR3 protein: CASNYRGKNQPQHF

D gene: -
J gene: TRBJ1-1
V gene: TRBV9
clone size: -
CDR3 DNA: TGTGCCAGCAGCGTAGGAGAACCGGGGACTGAAGCTTTCTTT
CDR3 protein: CASSVGEPGTEAFF

D gene: TRBD2
J gene: TRBJ2-5
V gene: TRBV10-1
clone size: -
CDR3 DNA: TGCGCCAGCAGTGAGATAGCGGGGCCCCAAGAGACCCAGTACTTC
CDR3 protein: CASSEIAGPQETQYF